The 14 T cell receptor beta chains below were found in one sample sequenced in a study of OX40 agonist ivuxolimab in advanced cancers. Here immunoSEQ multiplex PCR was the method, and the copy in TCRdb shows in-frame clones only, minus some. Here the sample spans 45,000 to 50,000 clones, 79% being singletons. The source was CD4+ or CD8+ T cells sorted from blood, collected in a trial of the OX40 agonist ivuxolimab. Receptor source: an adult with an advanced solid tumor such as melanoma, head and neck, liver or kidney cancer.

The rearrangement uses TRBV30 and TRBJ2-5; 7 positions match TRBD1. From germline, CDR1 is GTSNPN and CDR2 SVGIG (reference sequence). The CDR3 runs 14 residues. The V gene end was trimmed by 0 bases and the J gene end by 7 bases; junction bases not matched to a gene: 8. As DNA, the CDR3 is TGTGCCTGGAGTGTATGGGGACAGCGAGGGACCCAGTACTTC. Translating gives CAWSVWGQRGTQYF.

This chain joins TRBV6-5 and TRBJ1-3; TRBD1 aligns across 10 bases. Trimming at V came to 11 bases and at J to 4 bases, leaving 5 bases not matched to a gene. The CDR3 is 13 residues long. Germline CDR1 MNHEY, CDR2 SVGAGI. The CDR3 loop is CAAGDRGGNTIYF. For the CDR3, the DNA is TGTGCCGCCGGGGACAGGGGAGGAAACACCATATATTTT.

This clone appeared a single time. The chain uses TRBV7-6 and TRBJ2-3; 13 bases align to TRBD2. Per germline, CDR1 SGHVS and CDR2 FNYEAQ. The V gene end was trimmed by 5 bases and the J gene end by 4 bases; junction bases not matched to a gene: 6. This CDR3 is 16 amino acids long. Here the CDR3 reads CASSTTSGRPADTQYF. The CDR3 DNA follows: TGTGCCAGCAGCACGACTAGCGGGAGGCCAGCAGATACGCAGTATTTT.

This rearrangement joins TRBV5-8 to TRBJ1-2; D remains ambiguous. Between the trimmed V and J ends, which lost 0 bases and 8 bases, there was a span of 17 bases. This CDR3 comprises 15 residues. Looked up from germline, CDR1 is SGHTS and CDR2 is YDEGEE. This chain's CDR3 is CASSLELGKTGGYTF. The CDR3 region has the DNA TGTGCCAGCAGCTTGGAGTTAGGCAAAACGGGGGGCTACACCTTC. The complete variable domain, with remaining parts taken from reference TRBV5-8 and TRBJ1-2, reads EAGVTQSPTHLIKTRGQQATLRCSPISGHTSVYWYQQALGLGLQFLLWYDEGEERNRGNFPPRFSGRQFPNYSSELNVNALELEDSALYLCASSLELGKTGGYTFGSGTRLTVV.

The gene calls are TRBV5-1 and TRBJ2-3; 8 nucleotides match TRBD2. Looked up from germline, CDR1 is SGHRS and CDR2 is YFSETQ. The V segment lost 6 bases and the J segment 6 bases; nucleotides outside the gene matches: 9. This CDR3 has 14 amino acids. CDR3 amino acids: CASTPGGAADTQYF. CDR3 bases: TGCGCCAGCACCCCGGGGGGGGCGGCCGATACGCAGTATTTT.

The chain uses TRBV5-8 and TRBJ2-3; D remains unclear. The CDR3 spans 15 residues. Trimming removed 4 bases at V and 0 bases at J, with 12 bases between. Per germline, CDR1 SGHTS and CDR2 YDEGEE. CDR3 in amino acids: CASSAYLSSTDTQYF. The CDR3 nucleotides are TGTGCCAGCAGCGCCTATCTAAGTAGCACAGATACGCAGTATTTT.

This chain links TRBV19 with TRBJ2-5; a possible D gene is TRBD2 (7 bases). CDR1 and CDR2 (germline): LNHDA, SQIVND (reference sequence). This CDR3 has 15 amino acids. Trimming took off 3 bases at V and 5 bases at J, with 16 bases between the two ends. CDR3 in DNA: TGTGCCAGTAGTATCTCTCACGGGGGGCAGGAGACCCAGTACTTC. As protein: CASSISHGGQETQYF.

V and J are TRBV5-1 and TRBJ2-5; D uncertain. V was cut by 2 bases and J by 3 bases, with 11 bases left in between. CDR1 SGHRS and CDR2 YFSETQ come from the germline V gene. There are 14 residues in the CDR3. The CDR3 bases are TGCGCCAGCAGCTTCCGCAGTGGAAAAGAGACCCAGTACTTC. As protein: CASSFRSGKETQYF.

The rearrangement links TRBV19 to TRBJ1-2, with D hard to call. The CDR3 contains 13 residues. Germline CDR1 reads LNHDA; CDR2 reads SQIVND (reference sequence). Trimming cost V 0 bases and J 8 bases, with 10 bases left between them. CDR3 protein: CASSIDLRGGYTF. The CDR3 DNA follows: TGTGCCAGTAGTATAGACTTAAGAGGCGGCTACACCTTC.

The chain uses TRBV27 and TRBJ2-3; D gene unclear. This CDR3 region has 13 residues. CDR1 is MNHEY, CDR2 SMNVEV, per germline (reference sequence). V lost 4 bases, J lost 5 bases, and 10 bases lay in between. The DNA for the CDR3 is TGTGCCAGCAGTTCCGTGCGGATAGATACGCAGTATTTT. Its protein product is CASSSVRIDTQYF.

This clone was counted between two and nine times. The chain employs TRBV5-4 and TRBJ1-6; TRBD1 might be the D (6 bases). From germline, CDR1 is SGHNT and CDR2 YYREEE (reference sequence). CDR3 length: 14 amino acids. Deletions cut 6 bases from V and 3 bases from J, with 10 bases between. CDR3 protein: CASNPDSYNSPLHF. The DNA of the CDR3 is TGTGCCAGCAACCCGGACAGCTATAATTCACCCCTCCACTTT.

The CDR3 DNA reads as TGTGCCAGCAGCTTCAGCTCGGTACAGACTGGAAACACCATATATTTT. Its protein product is CASSFSSVQTGNTIYF. The rearrangement uses TRBV11-2 and TRBJ1-3; D is ambiguous. The V and J ends lost 3 bases and 2 bases respectively, with 14 bases between them. Germline assignment: CDR1 SGHAT and CDR2 FQNNGV. This CDR3 spans 16 amino acids. The full variable domain, with the rest looked up from reference TRBV11-2 and TRBJ1-3, is EAGVAQSPRYKIIEKRQSVAFWCNPISGHATLYWYQQILGQGPKLLIQFQNNGVVDDSQLPKDRFSAERLKGVDSTLKIQPAKLEDSAVYLCASSFSSVQTGNTIYFGEGSWLTVV.

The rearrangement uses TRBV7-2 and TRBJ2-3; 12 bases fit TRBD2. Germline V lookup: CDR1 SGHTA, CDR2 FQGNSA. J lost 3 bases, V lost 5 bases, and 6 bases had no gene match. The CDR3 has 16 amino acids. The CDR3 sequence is CASSTATSGGTDTQYF. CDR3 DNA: TGTGCCAGCAGCACCGCGACTAGCGGGGGAACAGATACGCAGTATTTT.

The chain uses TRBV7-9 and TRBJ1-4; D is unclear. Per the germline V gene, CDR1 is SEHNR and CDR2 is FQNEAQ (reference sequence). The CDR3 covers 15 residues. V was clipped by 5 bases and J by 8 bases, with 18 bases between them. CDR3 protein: CASSQLLSPSEKLFF. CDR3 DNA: TGTGCCAGCAGCCAACTCTTATCCCCAAGCGAAAAACTGTTTTTT.